The T cell receptor (beta chain) under discussion was sequenced for a study of blood T cell repertoires in COVID-19 (TCRdb year 2020). Context from the whole study: Samples from collaborators originated in the United States, Italy and Spain and spanned both the acute and convalescent phases of COVID-19. The material from the prospective study consisted of cDNA or gDNA derived from T cells, B-cell-depleted T cells, or PBMCs. Deeply sampled blood TCRbeta repertoires from subjects exposed to, actively infected with, or recovered from COVID-19 were included in the dataset. The repertoires were released in a freely available public database meant as a resource for research on the immune response to SARS-CoV-2. The samples were drawn from two sources: the first 160 participants of the ongoing ImmuneRACE study, and 1,254 subjects contributed by 6 global collaborators. Sample metadata almost always included a de-identified subject ID, COVID-19 status, age in years and sex. Where available, HLA class I and class II types were obtained from metadata supplied by the sample provider rather than from assay-based typing.

TCRbeta CDR3 regions were amplified from genomic DNA by means of the immunoSEQ Assay, a bias-controlled multiplex PCR. The published analysis was carried out like this. The number of nucleated cells in each sample was estimated from the amplification of reference gene primers within the assay. Sequence reads were collapsed and filtered to measure the absolute abundance of every unique TCRbeta CDR3 rearrangement. For each sample, productive Simpson clonality was calculated by taking the square root of Simpson's diversity index across productive rearrangements. The table comes from immuneACCESS by way of TCRdb, which keeps in-frame sequences with V and J called. Part of the clones is missing from these tables; in studies checked, under half for an unresolved V gene and the rest for unknown reasons. V, J and clone size were drawn from that table, and D and trimming were deduced from the DNA. For this sample there are approximately 440,000 clones; roughly 88% appear just once. The ten largest clones add up to around an eighth of the sample.

Reading from cysteine to phenylalanine, the CDR3 counts 14 amino acids. Solely the CDR3 DNA is kept, with 42 bases framed from the first base. Taken from the germline V gene, the CDR1 and CDR2 loops are SGHTS and YDEGEE. V is clipped by 3 bases and J by 9 bases, and the sequence between their germline boundaries is 16 bases long. About this clone itself: What antigen it recognizes has not been identified. Per-base qualities were not stored, and no clone one base away is much larger.

Findings and caveats that apply to the study as a whole: How much clinical and demographic metadata was included differed by source and by participant, and the metadata was provided uncurated.

One collaborating source in Seattle enrolled patients during active infection and followed them longitudinally through the course of disease. Each collaborating institution followed its own protocols to collect whole blood in K2EDTA tubes. For TCRbeta analysis, collaborators shipped samples as frozen whole blood, isolated PBMCs, or DNA extracted from either of those sample types. The sequenced sample consisted of peripheral blood. The receptor's source is a woman aged 45-65 years with COVID-19, enrolled during active disease. The V and J segments used are TRBV5-8 and TRBJ2-1, and TRBD2 may be the D gene, going by 7 matching bases. The CDR3 region has the sequence CASSSYAAGAEQFF. The base sequence is TGTGCCAGCAGCTCTTATGCCGCGGGGGCTGAGCAGTTCTTC.